Described below is a single TCR beta chain sequence and its context. The antigen remains undetermined. This entry belongs to a study of T cells in localized non-small cell lung cancer. Whole-study results and caveats: Elevated circulating T cell density in blood was associated with longer overall survival. Multi-region tumor sequencing was not done, so intratumor heterogeneity could not be excluded. Appearance in adjacent lung was seen for a median around 55 of the top 100 tumor clones.

The table came from immunoSEQ multiplex PCR; TCRdb's copy has only in-frame clones and leaves some out. There are fewer than 20,000 clones in the sample; 90% occur only once, and approximately 1.2% lies in the top ten. The sample here was peripheral blood mononuclear cells, taken before any cancer treatment. The receptor comes from a woman aged 40-69 years with stage III lung adenocarcinoma.

This CDR3 reads CASSRMNTEAFF. CDR3 nucleotides: TGTGCCAGCAGCCGGATGAACACTGAAGCTTTCTTT. V and J are TRBV4-2 and TRBJ1-1, with D unclear. The CDR3 is made up of 12 amino acids. Germline V lookup: CDR1 LGHNA, CDR2 YNFKEQ. V was pared by 4 bases and J by 0 bases, with 3 bases between.